This TCR beta chain came from a study of regulatory T cells in long-lasting Graves disease. Overall study results and limits: TRBV28 was favored in persistent disease, as were TRBJ1-2 and TRBJ2-5.

In germline, CDR1 is SGHRS, CDR2 YFSETQ. J lost 3 bases, V lost 4 bases, and 11 bases had no gene match. The CDR3 covers 16 residues. There are many counts of this clonotype. Its antigen remains unknown. The time point is: newly diagnosed GD, antithyroid drugs for less than 3 months. RNA from PBMCs was the source of the TCR library. Doctors identified Graves' disease using the American Thyroid Association guidelines. The patients were enrolled through endocrinology in Xi'an, China. Approximately 9.9-milliliter peripheral blood samples went into EDTA tubes. Library construction for TCR beta used iRepertoire HTBI primers and Arm-PCR of CDR3 regions. One entry per CDR3 protein results from TCRdb running MiXCR on the multiplex PCR reads. This table holds more than 300,000 distinct CDR3 sequences, around a sixth found once.

The sequence came from a female donor with Graves disease. The sequenced sample was peripheral blood mononuclear cells (PBMCs), obtained at new diagnosis, from a patient treated with antithyroid drugs. The V gene is TRBV5-1, the J gene TRBJ2-3; 7 positions match TRBD1. The CDR3 is CASSPKFQGETDTQYF. CDR3 nucleotides: TGCGCCAGCAGCCCCAAGTTCCAGGGGGAAACAGATACGCAGTATTTT.